The text below deals with one T cell receptor beta chain. The antigen remains undetermined. 5' RACE with UMI labels generated the TRB cDNA libraries. TCRdb re-analyzed the 5' RACE reads; it lists each CDR3 protein once, without DNA. This sample's table has some 130,000 distinct CDR3 sequences. The germline gives CDR1 SGDLS, CDR2 YYNGEE. The CDR3 contains 14 residues. The data are from a study of CXCR3-negative and CXCR3-positive naive CD8 T cells. Broader study findings: Researchers reported similar TRBV-TRBJ usage in naive CXCR3-negative and CXCR3-positive cells, though memory differed.

Naive CD8+ T cells displayed a CD45RO-CCR7+CD27+CD95- phenotype. This rearrangement joins TRBV9 to TRBJ2-5. This receptor was obtained from a human donor in good health. Some clones in this sample may be carry-over from other donors' samples. What was sequenced was naive CXCR3- CD8+ T cells from blood. Subset described: CD45RO-CCR7+CD27+CD95- naive CD8+ T cells lacking CXCR3 (TNR3-). The CDR3 reads CASSASGTKETQYF.